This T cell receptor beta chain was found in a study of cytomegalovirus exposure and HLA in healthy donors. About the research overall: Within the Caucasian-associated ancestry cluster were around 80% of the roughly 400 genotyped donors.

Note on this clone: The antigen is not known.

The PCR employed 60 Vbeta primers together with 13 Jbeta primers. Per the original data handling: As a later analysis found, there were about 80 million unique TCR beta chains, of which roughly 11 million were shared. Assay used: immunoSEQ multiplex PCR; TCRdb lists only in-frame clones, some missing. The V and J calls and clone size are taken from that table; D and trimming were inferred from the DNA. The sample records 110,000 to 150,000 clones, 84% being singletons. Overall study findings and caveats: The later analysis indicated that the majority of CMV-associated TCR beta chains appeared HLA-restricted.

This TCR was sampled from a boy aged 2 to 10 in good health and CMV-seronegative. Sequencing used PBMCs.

The CDR3 coding sequence is TGTGCCAGCAGGGGGACTGAGCGGGGTTCCTACGAGCAGTACTTC. Translated: CASRGTERGSYEQYF. V gene TRBV6-1 combines with J gene TRBJ2-7, with 7 bases fitting TRBD2. After removal of 6 bases from V and 1 base from J, the junction contained 9 bases not matched to a gene. Per germline, CDR1 MNHNS and CDR2 SASEGT. This CDR3 is built from 15 residues.